This entry concerns a single T cell receptor (beta chain). The antigen this receptor binds is unknown. No base quality values were provided; no much bigger clone lies one nucleotide off. The sample comes from a study of cytomegalovirus exposure and HLA in healthy donors (dated by TCRdb to between 2016 and 2019). Broadly, across the study: According to an earlier analysis of a few hundred of the donors, about 179 million T cells yielded over 100 million unique TCR beta sequences and more than 250 Gb of sequence data. Besides the first cohort of more than 650 subjects, a separate validation cohort made up of 120 or so different subjects was used. To predict cytomegalovirus infection status, the study combined high-throughput TCR immunosequencing, statistical association of individual TCRs with disease status, and machine learning. Using immunosequencing, the study profiled T cell repertoires from about 620 subjects and related those repertoires to cytomegalovirus serostatus. Rather than drawing on any new phenotypic data, the later analysis identified candidate immune exposures from TCR beta sequences and the way those sequences occurred across donors. All discovery cohort repertoires had been generated using a single sequencing platform. Typing coverage varied by locus: about 629-630 donors for A, B, C, DRB1 and DQB1; 522 for DQA1; over 600 for DPA1; around 490 for DPB1. The aim of the study was to test whether cataloging public T cell receptors could identify signatures of past pathogen exposure. Both class I and class II loci were covered by HLA typing, at four-digit resolution. Several DR-DQ haplotypes were handled as single units for association and clustering, since linkage in the cohort was strong. An earlier analysis of several hundred of the donors used high-throughput TCR beta sequencing to judge whether each TCR beta V gene segment behaved as functional or pseudogenic. Genome-wide SNP genotypes for about 60% of the roughly 670 donors were used in a later genetic analysis, which treated that subset as a discovery cohort. Of the roughly 400 genotyped donors, 81% fell in the genetic ancestry cluster associated with self-reported Caucasian donors. To study patterns of TCR occurrence, a later analysis re-analyzed previously published TCR beta repertoires from 666 donors and added high-resolution HLA genotyping. On average, about 200,000 unique TCR beta nucleotide sequences were sequenced per donor among several hundred genotyped donors of the cohort, with 15% to 20% of those sequences being non-productive. An early release covering more than 500 HLA-typed donors comprised about 320 gigabases of sequencing data and around 80 million unique TCR sequences. Donor age, sex, ethnicity and CMV serostatus were compiled alongside the repertoire data.

What the authors observed across the whole study: Assigning TCR associations to individual alleles was difficult when HLA alleles, especially DR and DQ, strongly co-occurred. In a later analysis, TCR association rates were found to vary across HLA loci, with the most associated TCRs seen for DRB1 alleles and the fewest for HLA-C alleles. A later genetic analysis associated a missense DCLRE1C variant with V-gene and J-gene trimming of TCR beta chains, and an independent cohort replicated the association. In a later analysis, 15,000 to 20,000 TCR beta sequences were associated with specific HLA alleles at a false discovery rate of 0.05. A few of the identified cytomegalovirus-associated TCR beta chains were confirmed in vitro to be specific for cytomegalovirus antigens. In a later analysis, HLA-associated TCR beta chains were found to be more clonally expanded and to have lower generation probabilities than equally common non-associated chains. Immune exposure information for the cohort was limited to CMV serostatus. Because some donors lacked HLA typing at each locus, the association tests relied only on the typed subset. Because the 87-base-pair reads could not distinguish some IMGT-functional V segments, including TRBV6-2 and TRBV6-3, those segments were excluded. A later analysis found that most CMV-associated TCR beta chains appeared HLA-restricted, with HLA associations seemingly driven largely by CMV exposure. The study listed approximately 150 TCR beta chains as associated with cytomegalovirus. In a later genetic analysis, fewer N-insertions in productive TCRs were reported among donors in an Asian-associated ancestry cluster than the approximately 710-donor mean. A cluster of highly shared sequence variants was judged likely to represent a technical artifact of the sequencing pipeline. Most TCR sequences were observed very rarely across donors, whereas some public TCRs were present in many individuals. Linkage disequilibrium might explain the correlated functional status among segregating V segments, but an unknown experimental factor could not be ruled out. In an earlier analysis of more than 450 of the donors, most TCR beta V segments were observed in productive rearrangements about 90% or about 30% of the time, broadly matching IMGT annotations. Because counts were too low, roughly 18 rarely observed V segments, including chromosome 9 orphons, were left out of the earlier analysis of some 640 of the donors. The classifier was reported to diagnose cytomegalovirus status with high specificity and sensitivity in both the original cohort and the validation cohort. Sequencing depth was assumed to be roughly uniform across donors in the presence/absence analyses, though that assumption may not hold. The authors suggested that the approach could potentially be generalized to other disease states and immunological phenotypes. A further reported finding was that TCR beta sequences accurately predicted the HLA-A and HLA-B alleles for most subjects in the first cohort. In this cohort, only TCR beta chains were sequenced, and detectable features were limited by the absence of alpha or paired-chain data. Several of the top co-occurrence clusters appeared to be linked to parvovirus B19, influenza, CMV and Epstein-Barr virus, according to a later analysis.

V ends up 4 bases short and J 2 bases short, with an unmatched junction base count of 8. The CDR3, from cysteine to phenylalanine, totals 15 residues. CDR3 DNA is the only sequence kept; it has 45 bases, read in frame from the first base. As encoded in the germline V gene, CDR1 is SGHRS while CDR2 is YFSETQ. The method was the immunoSEQ multiplex PCR assay. The multiplex PCR relied on a mix of 60 forward primers for TCR Vbeta segments and 13 reverse primers for TCR Jbeta segments. The CDR3 region of rearranged TCR beta genes was amplified from genomic DNA by a multiplex PCR assay. The amplified TCR beta libraries were sequenced on the Illumina HiSeq System as 87-base-pair reads. Turning to the authors' computational methods: In a later analysis, tens of millions of unique TCR beta chains were counted across the approximately 670 repertoires, and roughly 10 million of these chains were shared by at least two donors. Raw reads were error-corrected and collapsed into unique sequences with a nearest-neighbor algorithm that merged closely related sequences to remove PCR and sequencing errors. Alignment of CDR3 sequences to IMGT reference sequences was used to assign V, D and J gene segments. Each retained sequence needed at least a six-nucleotide match to both a V gene segment and a J gene segment. A rearrangement counted as productive if the CDR3 had no stop codons and remained in frame with V and J, and every other rearrangement counted as non-productive. Following IMGT convention, CDR3 was defined as the stretch from the second conserved V-encoded cysteine to the conserved J-encoded phenylalanine. Sequences without an unambiguous match to a single V gene segment were excluded from the earlier analysis of several hundred of the donors. In an earlier analysis of approximately 500 of the donors, a V segment was called functional when productive rearrangements were above 56.7%, and segregating when the standard deviation between donors exceeded 5%. A statistical classification framework was built for diagnosing cytomegalovirus status from the catalog of TCR beta chain sequences. A later analysis assigned V and J genes by comparing TCR nucleotide sequences with IMGT/GENE-DB human TR gene sequences. A later analysis assigned CDR3 sequences and most-parsimonious VDJ recombination scenarios with the TCRdist pipeline. In a later analysis, every TCR beta chain was defined by the combination of its CDR3 amino acid sequence and its V-gene family, and reads without a unique V-gene family were dropped. As a way to deal with suspected cross-contamination and a sequencing artifact, a later analysis dropped approximately 570 nucleotide sequences that were highly shared and had low generation probability. A later analysis calculated a clonal expansion index for each public chain from normalized within-repertoire ranks of inferred template counts. In a later analysis, generation probabilities were computed using a VDJ recombination model fitted to out-of-frame rearrangements, and the results were checked against IGoR. In a later analysis, TCR-TCR, TCR-HLA and TCR-CMV co-occurrence was scored with hypergeometric tests, and a repertoire-size bias correction was applied to TCR pairs. A later analysis estimated false discovery rates by permuting HLA or CMV assignments 20 times. In a later analysis, co-occurring TCRs were grouped using DBSCAN, and TCRdist sequence similarity was added for clustering within HLA-allele-positive subsets. For co-occurrence clustering, repertoires with fewer than 30,000 or more than 120,000 public chains were excluded, along with roughly 5 repertoires with anomalous nucleotide sharing. The source is immuneACCESS, and TCRdb retained only in-frame sequences with V and J called. Part of the clones is not carried over; for the studies checked, unresolved V genes explain less than half of this, and the remainder is unexplained. D and trimming come from the DNA, and the V and J calls and clone size come from that table. Across this sample there are about 64,000 clones, with roughly 85% seen only once. The ten largest clonotypes hold approximately 12% of the sample.

The cohort comprised under 700 healthy bone marrow donors. At the time of sampling, all cohort members were nominally healthy, though unrecorded immune exposures were likely present. The donor was CMV seronegative and was included in the group of approximately 350 seronegative cohort members. Every donor gave a peripheral blood sample, and the peripheral blood mononuclear cells from that sample were used for TCR beta sequencing. The Qiagen DNeasy Blood Extraction Kit was used to extract genomic DNA from the blood cell samples. The sample taken for sequencing was PBMCs. This sequence was found in a female donor in good health and CMV-seronegative. The chain was built from TRBV5-1 and TRBJ2-7, with 8 bases in between that match TRBD1. The CDR3 protein sequence reads: CASSPTGTGAYEQYF. The sequenced DNA is TGCGCCAGCAGCCCGACCGGGACAGGAGCCTACGAGCAGTACTTC.